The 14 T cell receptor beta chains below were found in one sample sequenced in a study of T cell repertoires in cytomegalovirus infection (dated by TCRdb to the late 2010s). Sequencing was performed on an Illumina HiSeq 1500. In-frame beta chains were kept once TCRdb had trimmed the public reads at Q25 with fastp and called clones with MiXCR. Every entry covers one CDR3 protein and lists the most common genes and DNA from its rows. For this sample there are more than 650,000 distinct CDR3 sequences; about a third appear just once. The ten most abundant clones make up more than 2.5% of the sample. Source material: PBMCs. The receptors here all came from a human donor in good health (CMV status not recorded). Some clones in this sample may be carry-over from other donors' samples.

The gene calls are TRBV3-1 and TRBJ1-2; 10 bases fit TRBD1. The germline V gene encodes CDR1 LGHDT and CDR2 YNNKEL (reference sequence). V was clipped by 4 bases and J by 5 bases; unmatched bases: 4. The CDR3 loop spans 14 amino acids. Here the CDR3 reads CASSPTGGAYGYTF. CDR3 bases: TGTGCCAGCAGCCCGACAGGGGGCGCATATGGCTACACCTTC.

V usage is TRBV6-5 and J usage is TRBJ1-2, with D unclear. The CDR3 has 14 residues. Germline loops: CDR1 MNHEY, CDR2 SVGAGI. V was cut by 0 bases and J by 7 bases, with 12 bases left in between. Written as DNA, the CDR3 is TGTGCCAGCAGTTACTCGACCAGCGCGTCTGGCTACACCTTC. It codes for CASSYSTSASGYTF.

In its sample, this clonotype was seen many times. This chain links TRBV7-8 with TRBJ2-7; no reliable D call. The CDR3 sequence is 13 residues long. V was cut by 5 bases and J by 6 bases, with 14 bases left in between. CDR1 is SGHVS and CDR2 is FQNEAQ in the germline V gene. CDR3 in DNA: TGTGCCAGCAGCCCTCATACCCCTGGCGAGCAGTACTTC. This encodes CASSPHTPGEQYF. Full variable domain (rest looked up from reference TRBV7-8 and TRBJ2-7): GAGVSQSPRYKVAKRGQDVALRCDPISGHVSLFWYQQALGQGPEFLTYFQNEAQLDKSGLPSDRFFAERPEGSVSTLKIQRTQQEDSAVYLCASSPHTPGEQYFGPGTRLTVT.

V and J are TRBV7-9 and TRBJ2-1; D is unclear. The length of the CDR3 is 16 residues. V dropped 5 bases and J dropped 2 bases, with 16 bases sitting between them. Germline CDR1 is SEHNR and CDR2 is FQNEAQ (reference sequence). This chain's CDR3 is CASSPDWSWAYNEQFF. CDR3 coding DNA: TGTGCCAGCAGCCCAGACTGGAGTTGGGCCTACAATGAGCAGTTCTTC. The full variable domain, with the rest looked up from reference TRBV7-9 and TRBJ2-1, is DTGVSQNPRHKITKRGQNVTFRCDPISEHNRLYWYRQTLGQGPEFLTYFQNEAQLEKSRLLSDRFSAERPKGSFSTLEIQRTEQGDSAMYLCASSPDWSWAYNEQFFGPGTRLTVL.

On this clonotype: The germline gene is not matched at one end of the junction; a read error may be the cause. Here the CDR3 DNA reads TGTGCCAGCAGTTATCCCCTTTTGAACGCTTTATTT. The encoded protein is CASSYPLLNALF. The chain has TRBV28 and TRBJ1-1; no reliable D call. This CDR3 spans 12 amino acids. Germline V gene data show CDR1 as MDHEN and CDR2 as SYDVKM.

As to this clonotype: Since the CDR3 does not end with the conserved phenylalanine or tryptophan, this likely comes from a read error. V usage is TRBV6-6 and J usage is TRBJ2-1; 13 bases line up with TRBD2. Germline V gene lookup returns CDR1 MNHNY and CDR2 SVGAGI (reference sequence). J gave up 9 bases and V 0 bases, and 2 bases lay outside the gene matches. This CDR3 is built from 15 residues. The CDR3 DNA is TGTGCCAGCAGTTACTCGGGACTAGCGGGATCTGAGCAGTTCTTA. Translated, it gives CASSYSGLAGSEQFL.

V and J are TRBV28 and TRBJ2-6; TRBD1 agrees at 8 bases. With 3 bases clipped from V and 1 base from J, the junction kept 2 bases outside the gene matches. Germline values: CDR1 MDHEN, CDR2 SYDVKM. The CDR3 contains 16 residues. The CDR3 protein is CASSFYRGSGANVLTF. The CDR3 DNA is TGTGCCAGCAGTTTCTACAGGGGGTCTGGGGCCAACGTCCTGACTTTC. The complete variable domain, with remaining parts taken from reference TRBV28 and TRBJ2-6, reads DVKVTQSSRYLVKRTGEKVFLECVQDMDHENMFWYRQDPGLGLRLIYFSYDVKMKEKGDIPEGYSVSREKKERFSLILESASTNQTSMYLCASSFYRGSGANVLTFGAGSRLTVL.

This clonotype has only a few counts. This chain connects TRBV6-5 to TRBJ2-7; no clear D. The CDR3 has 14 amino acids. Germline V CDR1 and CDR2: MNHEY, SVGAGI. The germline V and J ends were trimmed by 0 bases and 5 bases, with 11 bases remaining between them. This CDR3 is CASSYSSLGNEQYF. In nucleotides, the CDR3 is TGTGCCAGCAGTTACTCGTCGCTAGGGAACGAGCAGTACTTC.

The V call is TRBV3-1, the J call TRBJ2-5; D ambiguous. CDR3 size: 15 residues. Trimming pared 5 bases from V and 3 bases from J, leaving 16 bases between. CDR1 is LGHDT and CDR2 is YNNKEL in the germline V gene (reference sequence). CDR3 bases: TGTGCCAGCAGCTACCTTACGGCTTGGGAAGAGACCCAGTACTTC. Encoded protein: CASSYLTAWEETQYF.

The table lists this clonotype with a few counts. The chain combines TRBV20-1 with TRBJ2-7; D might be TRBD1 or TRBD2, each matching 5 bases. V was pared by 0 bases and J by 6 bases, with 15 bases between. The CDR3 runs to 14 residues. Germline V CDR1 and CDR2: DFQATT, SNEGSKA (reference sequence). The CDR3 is CSARESQGEGEQYF. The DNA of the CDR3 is TGCAGTGCTAGAGAGTCCCAGGGAGAGGGCGAGCAGTACTTC.

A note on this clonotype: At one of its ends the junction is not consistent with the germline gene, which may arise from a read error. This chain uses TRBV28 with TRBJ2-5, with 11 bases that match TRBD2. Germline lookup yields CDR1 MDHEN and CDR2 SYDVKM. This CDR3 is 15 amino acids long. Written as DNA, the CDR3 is TGTGACAGCAACCGACTAGCGGGGACACAAGAGACCCATTACTTC. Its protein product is CDSNRLAGTQETHYF.

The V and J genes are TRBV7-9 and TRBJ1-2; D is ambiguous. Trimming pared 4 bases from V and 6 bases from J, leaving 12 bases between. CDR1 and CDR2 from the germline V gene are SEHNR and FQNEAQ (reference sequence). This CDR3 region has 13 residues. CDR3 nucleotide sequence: TGTGCCAGCAGCTCCCCCTGGGAGGATGGCTACACCTTC. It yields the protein CASSSPWEDGYTF.

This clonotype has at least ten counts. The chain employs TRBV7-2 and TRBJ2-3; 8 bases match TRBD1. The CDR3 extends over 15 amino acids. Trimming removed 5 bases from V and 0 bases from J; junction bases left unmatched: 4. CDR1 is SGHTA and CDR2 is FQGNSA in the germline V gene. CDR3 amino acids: CASSPGQVSTDTQYF. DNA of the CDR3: TGTGCCAGCAGCCCGGGACAGGTTAGCACAGATACGCAGTATTTT.

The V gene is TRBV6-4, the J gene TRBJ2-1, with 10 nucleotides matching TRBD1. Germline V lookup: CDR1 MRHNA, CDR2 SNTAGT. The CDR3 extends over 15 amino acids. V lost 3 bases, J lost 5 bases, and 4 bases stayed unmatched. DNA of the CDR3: TGTGCCAGCAGTGATGGACAGGGGGGAAACAATGAGCAGTTCTTC. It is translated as CASSDGQGGNNEQFF.